The clone carrying this T cell receptor beta chain was counted ten times or more. Its antigen is unidentified. V lost 8 bases and J lost 4; bases outside the gene matches: 7. The CDR3 is 14 residues long. The entry originates in a study of T cells in Graves' hyperthyroidism and ophthalmopathy. TCR beta CDR3 region amplification was performed from RNA transcripts. Using the HTBI primer set, a first-round RT-PCR was run on the TCR CDR3. Each CDR3 protein is one row after TCRdb ran MiXCR on the multiplex PCR reads. The data hold more than 500,000 distinct CDR3 sequences, with 16% observed a single time. Exclusions: uncontrolled infection, other autoimmune disease, pregnancy, lactation. Findings and limits, study-wide: In the analysis, a 13 V-J model separated ophthalmopathy from stable hyperthyroidism. In validation, the model predicted ophthalmopathy. These predictions came a median about 6.5 months before onset. Blood also carried most thyroid clonotypes expanded above 0.001.

The sequence was collected from a woman in her thirties with Graves' hyperthyroidism. The material sequenced was blood. The chain uses TRBV12-3 or TRBV12-4 and TRBJ1-4; 7 bases align to TRBD1. CDR3 in amino acids: CASRPGQSNEKLFF. The DNA for the CDR3 is TGTGCCAGCCGCCCGGGACAGAGTAATGAAAAACTGTTTTTT.